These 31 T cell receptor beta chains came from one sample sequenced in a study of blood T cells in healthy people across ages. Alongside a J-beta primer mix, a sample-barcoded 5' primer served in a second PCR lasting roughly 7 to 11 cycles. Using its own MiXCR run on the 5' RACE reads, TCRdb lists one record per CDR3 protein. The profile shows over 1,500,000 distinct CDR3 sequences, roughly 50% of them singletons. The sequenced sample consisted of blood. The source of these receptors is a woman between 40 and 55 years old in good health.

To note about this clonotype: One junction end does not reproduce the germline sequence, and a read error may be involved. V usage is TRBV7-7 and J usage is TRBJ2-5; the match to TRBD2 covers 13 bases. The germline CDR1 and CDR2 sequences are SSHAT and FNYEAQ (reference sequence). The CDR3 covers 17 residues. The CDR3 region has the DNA TGTGCTAGCAGCCTCGGACTAGCGGGGGCCGATGGGGGGACCCAGTACTTC. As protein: CASSLGLAGADGGTQYF.

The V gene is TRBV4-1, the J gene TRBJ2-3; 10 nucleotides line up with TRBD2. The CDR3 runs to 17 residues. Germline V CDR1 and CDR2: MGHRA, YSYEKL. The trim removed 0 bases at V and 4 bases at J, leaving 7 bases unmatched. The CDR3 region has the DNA TGCGCCAGCAGCCAAGATCCAGGGACTAGCGTCGCAGATACGCAGTATTTT. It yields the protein CASSQDPGTSVADTQYF.

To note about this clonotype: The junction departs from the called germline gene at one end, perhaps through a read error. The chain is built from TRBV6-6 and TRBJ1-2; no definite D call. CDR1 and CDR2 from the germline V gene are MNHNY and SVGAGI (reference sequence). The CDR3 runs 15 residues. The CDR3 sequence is CASSYRWGGNYGYTF. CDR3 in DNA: TGTGCCAGTAGTTACCGGTGGGGTGGTAACTATGGCTACACCTTC.

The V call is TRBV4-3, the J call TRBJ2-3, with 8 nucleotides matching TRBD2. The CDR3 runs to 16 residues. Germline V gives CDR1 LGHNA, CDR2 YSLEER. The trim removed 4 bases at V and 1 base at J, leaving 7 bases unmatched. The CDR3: CASSRGRGAGTDTQYF. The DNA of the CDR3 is TGCGCCAGCAGCCGCGGGCGGGGGGCTGGCACAGATACGCAGTATTTT.

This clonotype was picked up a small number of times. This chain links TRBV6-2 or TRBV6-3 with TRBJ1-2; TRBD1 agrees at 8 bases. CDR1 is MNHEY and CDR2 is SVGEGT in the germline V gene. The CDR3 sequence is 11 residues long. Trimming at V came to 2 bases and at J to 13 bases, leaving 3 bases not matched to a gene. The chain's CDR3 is CASSYPGQGTF. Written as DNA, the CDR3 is TGTGCCAGCAGTTACCCCGGACAGGGCACCTTC.

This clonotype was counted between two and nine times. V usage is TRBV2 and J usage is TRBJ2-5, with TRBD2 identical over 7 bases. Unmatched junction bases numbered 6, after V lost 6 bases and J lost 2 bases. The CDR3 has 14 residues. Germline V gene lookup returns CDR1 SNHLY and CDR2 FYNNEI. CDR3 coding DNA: TGTGCCAGCAGCAATCGGGGGGTACAAGAGACCCAGTACTTC. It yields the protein CASSNRGVQETQYF.

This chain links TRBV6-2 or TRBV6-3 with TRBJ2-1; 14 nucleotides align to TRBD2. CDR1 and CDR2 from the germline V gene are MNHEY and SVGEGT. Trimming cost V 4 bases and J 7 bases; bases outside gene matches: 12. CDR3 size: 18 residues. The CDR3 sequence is CASSFDSPGLAGVNEQFF. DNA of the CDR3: TGTGCCAGCAGTTTCGACTCCCCGGGACTAGCGGGGGTGAATGAGCAGTTCTTC.

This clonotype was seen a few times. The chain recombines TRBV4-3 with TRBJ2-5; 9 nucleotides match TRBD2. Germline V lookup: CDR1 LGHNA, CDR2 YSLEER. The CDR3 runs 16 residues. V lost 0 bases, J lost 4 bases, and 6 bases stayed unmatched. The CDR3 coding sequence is TGCGCCAGCAGCCAAGAGAATAGCGGGGGTTTAGAGACCCAGTACTTC. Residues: CASSQENSGGLETQYF.

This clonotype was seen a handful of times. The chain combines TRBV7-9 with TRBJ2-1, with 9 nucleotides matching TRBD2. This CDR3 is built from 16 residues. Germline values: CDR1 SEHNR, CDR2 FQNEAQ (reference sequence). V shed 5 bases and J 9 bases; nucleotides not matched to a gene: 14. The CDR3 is CASSESIWTSVREQFF. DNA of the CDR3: TGTGCCAGCAGCGAATCGATCTGGACTAGCGTACGTGAGCAGTTCTTC.

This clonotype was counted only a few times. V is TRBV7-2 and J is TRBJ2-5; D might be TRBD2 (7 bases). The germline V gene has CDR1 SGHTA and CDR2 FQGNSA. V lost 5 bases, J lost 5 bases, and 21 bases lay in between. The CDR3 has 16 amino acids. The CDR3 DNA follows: TGTGCCAGCAGCCCCGGCGGCAGGGGAGGGTACGAGACCCAGTACTTC. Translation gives CASSPGGRGGYETQYF.

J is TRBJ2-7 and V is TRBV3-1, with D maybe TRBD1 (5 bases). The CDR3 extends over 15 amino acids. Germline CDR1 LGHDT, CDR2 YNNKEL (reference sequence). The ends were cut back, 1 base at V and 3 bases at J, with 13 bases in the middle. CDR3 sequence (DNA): TGTGCCAGCAGCCAAGGACACAGGCTTTTCTACGAGCAGTACTTC. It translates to CASSQGHRLFYEQYF.

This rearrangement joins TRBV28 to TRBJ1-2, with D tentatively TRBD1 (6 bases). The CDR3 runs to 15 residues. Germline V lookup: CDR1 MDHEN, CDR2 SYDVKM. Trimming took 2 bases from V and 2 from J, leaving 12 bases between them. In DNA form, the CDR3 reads TGTGCCAGCAGTTTAGGACAGCCCGGCAACTATGGCTACACCTTC. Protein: CASSLGQPGNYGYTF.

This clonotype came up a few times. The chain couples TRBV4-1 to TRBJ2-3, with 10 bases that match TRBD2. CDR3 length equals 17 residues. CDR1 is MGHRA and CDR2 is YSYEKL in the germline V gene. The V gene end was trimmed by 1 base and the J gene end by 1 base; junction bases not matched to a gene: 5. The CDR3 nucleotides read TGCGCCAGCAGCCAAGGTTGGGGGACTAGCGGCACAGATACGCAGTATTTT. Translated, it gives CASSQGWGTSGTDTQYF.

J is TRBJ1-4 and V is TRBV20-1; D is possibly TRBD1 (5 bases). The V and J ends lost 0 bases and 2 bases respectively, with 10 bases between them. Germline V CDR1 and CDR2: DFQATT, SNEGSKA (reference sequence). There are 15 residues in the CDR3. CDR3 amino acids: CSARDPGATNEKLFF. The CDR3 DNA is TGCAGTGCTAGAGATCCCGGGGCCACTAATGAAAAACTGTTTTTT.

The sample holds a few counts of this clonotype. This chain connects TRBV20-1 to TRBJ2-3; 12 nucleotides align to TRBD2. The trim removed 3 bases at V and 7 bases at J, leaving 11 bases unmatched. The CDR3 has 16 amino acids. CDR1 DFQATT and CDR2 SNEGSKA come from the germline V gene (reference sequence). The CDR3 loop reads CSASVTTSGGSNTQYF. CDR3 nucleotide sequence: TGCAGTGCTAGTGTGACGACTAGCGGGGGCTCGAATACGCAGTATTTT.

CDR3 sequence: CASSPRLPGTGSTDTQYF. CDR3 DNA sequence: TGTGCCAGCAGTCCCCGACTCCCCGGGACAGGAAGCACAGATACGCAGTATTTT. V is TRBV12-3 or TRBV12-4 and J is TRBJ2-3, with 8 bases matching TRBD1. Germline trimming cut 5 bases from V and 0 bases from J; bases unmatched to any gene: 13. There are 18 residues in the CDR3.

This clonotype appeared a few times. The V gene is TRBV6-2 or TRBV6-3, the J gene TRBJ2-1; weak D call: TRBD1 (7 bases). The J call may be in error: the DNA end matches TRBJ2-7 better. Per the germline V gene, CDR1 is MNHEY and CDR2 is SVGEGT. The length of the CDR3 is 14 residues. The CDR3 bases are TGTGCCAGCCGGCACAGGGGACTCTCCTACGAGCAGTACTTC. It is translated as CASRHRGLSYEQYF.

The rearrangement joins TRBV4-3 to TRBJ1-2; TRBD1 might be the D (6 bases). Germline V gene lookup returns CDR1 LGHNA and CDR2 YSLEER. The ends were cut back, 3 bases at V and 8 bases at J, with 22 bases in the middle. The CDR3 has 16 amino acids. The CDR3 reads CASSHRGGHQTWGYTF. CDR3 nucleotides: TGCGCCAGCAGCCATCGAGGGGGACATCAGACGTGGGGCTACACCTTC.

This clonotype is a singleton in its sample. The CDR3 protein is CASSQDHSRILQETQYF. CDR3 coding DNA: TGTGCCAGCAGCCAAGATCATAGTCGAATACTCCAAGAGACCCAGTACTTC. The rearrangement joins TRBV14 to TRBJ2-5; no firm D call. The V end was cut by 0 bases, the J end by 1 base, with 15 bases between. Germline assignment: CDR1 SGHDN and CDR2 FVKESK. This CDR3 contains 17 residues.

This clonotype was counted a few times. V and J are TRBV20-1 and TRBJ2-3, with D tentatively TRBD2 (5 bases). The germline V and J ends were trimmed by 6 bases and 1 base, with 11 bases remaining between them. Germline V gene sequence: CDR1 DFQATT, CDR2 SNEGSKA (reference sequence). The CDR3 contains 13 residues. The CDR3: CSAAGSGTDTQYF. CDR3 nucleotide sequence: TGCAGTGCCGCAGGTAGCGGCACAGATACGCAGTATTTT.

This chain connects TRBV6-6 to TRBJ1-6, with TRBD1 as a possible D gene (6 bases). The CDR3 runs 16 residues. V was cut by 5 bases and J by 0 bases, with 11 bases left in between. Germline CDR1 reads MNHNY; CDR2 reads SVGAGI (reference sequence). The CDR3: CASSIKQGSYNSPLHF. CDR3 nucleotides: TGTGCCAGCAGTATCAAACAGGGCTCCTATAATTCACCCCTCCACTTT.

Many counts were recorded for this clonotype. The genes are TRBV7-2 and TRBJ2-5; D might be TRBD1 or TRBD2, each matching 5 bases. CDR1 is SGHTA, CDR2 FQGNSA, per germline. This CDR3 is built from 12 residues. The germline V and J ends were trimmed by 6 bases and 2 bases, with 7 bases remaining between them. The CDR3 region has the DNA TGTGCCAGCAGTTGGGGGCAAGAGACCCAGTACTTC. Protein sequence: CASSWGQETQYF.

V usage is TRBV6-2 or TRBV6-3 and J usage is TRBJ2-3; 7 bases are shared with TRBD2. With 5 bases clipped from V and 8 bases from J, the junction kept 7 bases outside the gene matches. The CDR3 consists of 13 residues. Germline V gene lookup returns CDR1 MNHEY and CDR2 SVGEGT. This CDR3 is CASSVGGGGTQYF. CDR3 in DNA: TGTGCCAGCAGTGTTGGGGGGGGAGGTACGCAGTATTTT.

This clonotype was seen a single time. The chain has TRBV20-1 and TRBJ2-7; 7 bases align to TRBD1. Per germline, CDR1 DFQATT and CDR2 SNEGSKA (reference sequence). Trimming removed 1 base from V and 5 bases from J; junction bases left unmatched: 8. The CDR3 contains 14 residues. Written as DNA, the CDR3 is TGCAGTGCTAGAGGCCGAGGGGGCTCGCACGAGCAGTACTTC. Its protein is CSARGRGGSHEQYF.

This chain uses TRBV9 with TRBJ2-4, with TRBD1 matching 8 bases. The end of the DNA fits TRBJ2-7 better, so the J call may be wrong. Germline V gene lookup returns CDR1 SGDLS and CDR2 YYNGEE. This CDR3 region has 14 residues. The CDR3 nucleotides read TGTGCCAGCAGCCCCCGAGCAGGGGGCGACGAGCAGTACTTC. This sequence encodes CASSPRAGGDEQYF.

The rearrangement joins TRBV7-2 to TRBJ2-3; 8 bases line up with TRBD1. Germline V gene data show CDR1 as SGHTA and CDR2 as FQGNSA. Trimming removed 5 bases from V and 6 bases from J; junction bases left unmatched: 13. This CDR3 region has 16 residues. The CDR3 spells CASSQWVGTGPDTQYF. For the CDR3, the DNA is TGTGCCAGCAGCCAATGGGTCGGGACAGGCCCGGATACGCAGTATTTT.

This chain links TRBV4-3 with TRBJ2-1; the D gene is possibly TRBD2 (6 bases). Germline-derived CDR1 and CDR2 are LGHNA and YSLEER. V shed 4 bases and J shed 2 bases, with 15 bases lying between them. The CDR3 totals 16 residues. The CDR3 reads CASSLLVPGAYNEQFF. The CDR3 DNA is TGCGCCAGCAGCCTCCTCGTACCGGGGGCCTACAATGAGCAGTTCTTC.

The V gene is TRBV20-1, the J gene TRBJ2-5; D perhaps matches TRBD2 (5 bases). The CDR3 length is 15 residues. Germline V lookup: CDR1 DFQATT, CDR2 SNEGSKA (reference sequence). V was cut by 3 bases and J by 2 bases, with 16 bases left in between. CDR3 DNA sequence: TGCAGTGCTAGGTCGGGGAAGGGTCGGCAAGAGACCCAGTACTTC. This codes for CSARSGKGRQETQYF.

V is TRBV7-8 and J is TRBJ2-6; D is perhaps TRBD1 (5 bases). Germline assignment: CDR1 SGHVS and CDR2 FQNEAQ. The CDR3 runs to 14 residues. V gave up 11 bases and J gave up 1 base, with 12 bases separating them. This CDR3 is CALQGWSGANVLTF. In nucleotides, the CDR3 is TGTGCCCTCCAGGGTTGGTCTGGGGCCAACGTCCTGACTTTC. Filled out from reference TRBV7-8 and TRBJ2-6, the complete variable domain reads GAGVSQSPRYKVAKRGQDVALRCDPISGHVSLFWYQQALGQGPEFLTYFQNEAQLDKSGLPSDRFFAERPEGSVSTLKIQRTQQEDSAVYLCALQGWSGANVLTFGAGSRLTVL.

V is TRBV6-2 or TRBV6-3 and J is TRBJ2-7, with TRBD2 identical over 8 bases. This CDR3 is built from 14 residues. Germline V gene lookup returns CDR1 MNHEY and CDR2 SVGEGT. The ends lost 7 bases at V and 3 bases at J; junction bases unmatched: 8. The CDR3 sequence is CASKGAGVIYEQYF. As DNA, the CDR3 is TGTGCCAGCAAAGGAGCGGGGGTGATCTACGAGCAGTACTTC.

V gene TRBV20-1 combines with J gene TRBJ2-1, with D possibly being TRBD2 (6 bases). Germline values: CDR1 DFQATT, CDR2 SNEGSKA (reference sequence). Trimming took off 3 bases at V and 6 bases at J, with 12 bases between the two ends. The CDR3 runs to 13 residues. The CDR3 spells CSASGGEVNEQFF. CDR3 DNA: TGCAGTGCTAGCGGGGGAGAGGTCAATGAGCAGTTCTTC.